These 7 T cell receptor beta chains were sequenced from one sample in a study of T cells in Graves' hyperthyroidism and ophthalmopathy. RNA transcripts were the template for amplifying TCR beta CDR3 regions. Using the HTBI primer set, a first-round RT-PCR was run on the TCR CDR3. One entry per CDR3 protein results from TCRdb running MiXCR on the multiplex PCR reads. The sample records 500,000 to 800,000 distinct CDR3 sequences, more than 12% being singletons. The specimen sequenced was blood. Receptor source: a woman between 45 and 60 years old with Graves' ophthalmopathy.

This clonotype was detected only a few times. The chain combines TRBV6-1 with TRBJ2-5; D may be TRBD2 (6 bases). Germline V CDR1 and CDR2: MNHNS, SASEGT. The V and J ends lost 8 bases and 4 bases respectively, with 14 bases between them. The CDR3 totals 13 residues. The CDR3 region has the DNA TGTGCCAGCCGAAGCTTCGGGGGAGAGACCCAGTACTTC. Protein sequence: CASRSFGGETQYF.

V and J are TRBV20-1 and TRBJ2-2; perhaps TRBD2 as D (6 bases). The CDR3 sequence is 13 residues long. The V gene lost 6 bases and the J gene lost 5 bases, with 13 bases spanning the gap. Germline V gene sequence: CDR1 DFQATT, CDR2 SNEGSKA (reference sequence). The DNA for the CDR3 is TGCAGTGCCGGCGGGACGGGAACCGGGGAGCTGTTTTTT. Encoded protein: CSAGGTGTGELFF.

This clonotype was observed a few times. The chain couples TRBV19 to TRBJ2-5; unclear D gene. Germline CDR1 reads LNHDA; CDR2 reads SQIVND (reference sequence). The V gene lost 3 bases and the J gene lost 1 base, with 12 bases spanning the gap. The CDR3 is 15 residues long. For the CDR3, the DNA is TGTGCCAGTAGTATCGGTGGCGTTTTCCAAGAGACCCAGTACTTC. This translates into CASSIGGVFQETQYF.

This clonotype appeared many times. This chain uses TRBV6-2 or TRBV6-3 with TRBJ2-7, with D unresolved. V was clipped by 5 bases and J by 0 bases, with 14 bases between them. The CDR3 extends over 15 amino acids. Germline CDR1 MNHEY, CDR2 SVGEGT. CDR3 DNA sequence: TGTGCCAGCAGTAACCCCCTGGACCACTCCTACGAGCAGTACTTC. Protein product: CASSNPLDHSYEQYF.

There are many counts of this clonotype. V and J are TRBV10-3 and TRBJ2-7; D unclear. With 2 bases removed from V and 1 base from J, the gap between germline ends came to 15 bases. The germline gives CDR1 ENHRY, CDR2 SYGVKD. This CDR3 contains 16 residues. The CDR3 sequence is CAISERQDPPSYEQYF. Written as DNA, the CDR3 is TGTGCCATCAGTGAGCGGCAGGACCCGCCTTCCTACGAGCAGTACTTC.

This clonotype occurred many times. This chain uses TRBV12-3 or TRBV12-4 with TRBJ2-1, with 10 bases aligning to TRBD2. The CDR3 has 19 residues. The J segment lost 7 bases and the V segment lost 2 bases, leaving 17 bases of the junction unmatched. CDR3 amino acids: CASSLLSPGPSGSINEQFF. For the CDR3, the DNA is TGTGCCAGCAGTTTATTATCCCCCGGTCCTAGCGGGAGTATTAATGAGCAGTTCTTC.

This clonotype was found many times. CDR3 residues: CASSPRGGQRTYNEQFF. CDR3 nucleotide sequence: TGCGCCAGCAGCCCGCGGGGGGGCCAGCGGACCTACAATGAGCAGTTCTTC. This chain uses TRBV5-1 with TRBJ2-1; 9 nucleotides line up with TRBD2. This CDR3 is 17 amino acids long. CDR1 is SGHRS, CDR2 YFSETQ, per germline. V was clipped by 4 bases and J by 2 bases; unmatched bases: 10.